The 30 T cell receptor beta chains in this list originate from one sample, sequenced in a study of shared clonotypes between healthy human individuals. Sequencing was performed with immunoSEQ multiplex PCR; in TCRdb, only in-frame clones are kept and a portion is missing. The table lists 400,000 to 600,000 clones, around 75% of them singletons. The sample comprised PBMCs. The receptors stem from a middle-aged woman in good health. Some clones in this sample may be carry-over from other donors' samples.

The rearrangement joins TRBV7-3 to TRBJ2-1; the match to TRBD1 covers 9 bases. CDR1 and CDR2 (germline): SGHTA, FQGTGA. This CDR3 is 15 amino acids long. With 5 bases clipped from V and 3 bases from J, the junction kept 5 bases outside the gene matches. The CDR3: CASSTQGAGYNEQFF. The CDR3, as DNA: TGTGCCAGCAGCACACAGGGGGCGGGCTACAATGAGCAGTTCTTC.

The chain couples TRBV4-2 to TRBJ2-5, with TRBD1 as a possible D gene (6 bases). The CDR3 has 14 residues. The ends were cut back, 4 bases at V and 5 bases at J, with 14 bases in the middle. The germline CDR1 and CDR2 sequences are LGHNA and YNFKEQ. The CDR3 spells CASSLSNRVETQYF. In DNA, the CDR3 is TGTGCCAGCAGCCTCTCTAACAGGGTGGAGACCCAGTACTTC.

This clone has a handful of counts. V and J are TRBV29-1 and TRBJ2-3, with a possible D match to TRBD2 (6 bases). CDR3 size: 14 residues. V shed 7 bases and J shed 4 bases, with 18 bases lying between them. Germline CDR1 reads SQVTM; CDR2 reads ANQGSEA. The CDR3 is CSASPGLNSDTQYF. The CDR3 bases are TGCAGCGCGTCCCCGGGACTCAACTCAGATACGCAGTATTTT.

The V call is TRBV7-3, the J call TRBJ2-3; 7 bases fit TRBD1. The CDR3 spans 14 residues. The J segment lost 3 bases and the V segment lost 4 bases, leaving 4 bases of the junction unmatched. The germline V gene has CDR1 SGHTA and CDR2 FQGTGA. The CDR3 nucleotides read TGTGCCAGCAGCTGGGGGACAGCGACAGATACGCAGTATTTT. It yields the protein CASSWGTATDTQYF.

With respect to this clone: Its ends do not fully match the called genes, so a read error is possible. The chain uses TRBV7-2 and TRBJ2-1; TRBD2 matches at 11 bases. This CDR3 contains 15 residues. CDR1 is SGHTA, CDR2 FQGNSA, per germline. CDR3 DNA: TGTGCCAGCAGTTTAGCGGGAGGGAACTACAATGAGCAGTTCTTC. This codes for CASSLAGGNYNEQFF.

This clone came up once. V gene TRBV28 combines with J gene TRBJ2-1; D gene ambiguous. CDR1 is MDHEN, CDR2 SYDVKM, per germline. Trimming pared 5 bases from V and 4 bases from J, leaving 12 bases between. The length of the CDR3 is 14 residues. This CDR3 is CASSPALDYNEQFF. In DNA form, the CDR3 reads TGTGCCAGCAGTCCAGCCCTAGATTACAATGAGCAGTTCTTC.

The gene calls are TRBV4-1 and TRBJ2-3; 8 nucleotides line up with TRBD2. Losses at the gene ends were 1 base for V and 0 bases for J; bases not matched to a gene: 6. CDR3 length: 17 residues. Per the germline V gene, CDR1 is MGHRA and CDR2 is YSYEKL. CDR3: CASSQARSGVSTDTQYF. As DNA, the CDR3 is TGCGCCAGCAGCCAAGCTCGTAGCGGGGTTAGCACAGATACGCAGTATTTT.

The gene calls are TRBV7-2 and TRBJ2-7; TRBD2 matches at 10 bases. The ends lost 2 bases at V and 3 bases at J; junction bases unmatched: 7. The germline V gene has CDR1 SGHTA and CDR2 FQGNSA. The CDR3 contains 16 residues. CDR3: CASSLRAGGIGYEQYF. For the CDR3, the DNA is TGTGCCAGCAGCTTACGAGCGGGAGGGATCGGCTACGAGCAGTACTTC.

The chain links TRBV2 to TRBJ2-5; 8 bases agree with TRBD2. The CDR3 is 13 residues long. Germline V gives CDR1 SNHLY, CDR2 FYNNEI. Unmatched junction bases numbered 6, after V lost 7 bases and J lost 5 bases. This CDR3 reads CASNFGRGETQYF. CDR3 nucleotide sequence: TGTGCCAGCAATTTCGGGAGGGGGGAGACCCAGTACTTC.

The chain joins TRBV18 to TRBJ2-7; D possibly corresponds to TRBD1 (5 bases). CDR1 and CDR2 from the germline V gene are KGHSH and LQKENI. The V end was cut by 1 base, the J end by 0 bases, with 13 bases between. The CDR3 is 16 amino acids. The CDR3 bases are TGTGCCAGCTCACCACGTCAGGGATCTAGCTCCTACGAGCAGTACTTC. It specifies CASSPRQGSSSYEQYF.

This sequence joins TRBV18 and TRBJ2-1; TRBD2 matches 14 bases. Looked up from germline, CDR1 is KGHSH and CDR2 is LQKENI. Trimming cost V 1 base and J 5 bases; bases outside gene matches: 16. CDR3 length: 21 residues. The chain's CDR3 is CASSPRVLGLAGVRADNEQFF. DNA of the CDR3: TGTGCCAGCTCACCACGAGTCCTGGGACTAGCGGGAGTCCGGGCAGACAATGAGCAGTTCTTC. The whole variable domain, filled in from reference TRBV18 and TRBJ2-1, reads NAGVMQNPRHLVRRRGQEARLRCSPMKGHSHVYWYRQLPEEGLKFMVYLQKENIIDESGMPKERFSAEFPKEGPSILRIQQVVRGDSAAYFCASSPRVLGLAGVRADNEQFFGPGTRLTVL.

With respect to this clone: The same CDR3 is also encoded by other DNA sequences in this sample. The rearrangement joins TRBV30 to TRBJ2-7; a weak D match, TRBD1 (6 bases). CDR1 GTSNPN and CDR2 SVGIG come from the germline V gene (reference sequence). CDR3 length: 12 residues. With 0 bases removed from V and 3 bases from J, the gap between germline ends came to 6 bases. CDR3: CAWSVQGYEQYF. As DNA, the CDR3 is TGTGCCTGGAGTGTACAGGGCTACGAGCAGTACTTC.

V usage is TRBV4-1 and J usage is TRBJ2-7; TRBD2 matches at 11 bases. Germline values: CDR1 MGHRA, CDR2 YSYEKL. Trimming cost V 3 bases and J 1 base; bases outside gene matches: 5. This CDR3 region has 16 residues. The CDR3 region has the DNA TGCGCCAGCAGCCACCCTTTAGCGGGAGGGTCCTACGAGCAGTACTTC. Translation: CASSHPLAGGSYEQYF.

The chain links TRBV15 to TRBJ2-6; D unclear. V was clipped by 1 base and J by 0 bases, with 4 bases between them. The CDR3 length is 15 residues. Germline values: CDR1 LNHNV, CDR2 YYDKDF (reference sequence). The CDR3 region has the DNA TGTGCCACCAGCAGAGCCCGCTCTGGGGCCAACGTCCTGACTTTC. Encoded protein: CATSRARSGANVLTF.

Comment on this clone: A junction boundary mismatches the germline segment, possibly from a read error. The chain carries TRBV30 and TRBJ1-4; no clear D gene. CDR1 and CDR2 from the germline V gene are GTSNPN and SVGIG (reference sequence). CDR3 size: 12 residues. CDR3 in amino acids: CAWSPLRERLFF. For the CDR3, the DNA is TGTGCCTGGAGCCCCCTGAGGGAAAGACTGTTTTTT.

This chain connects TRBV23-1 to TRBJ2-1; 15 bases agree with TRBD2. TRBV23-1 is reported as an ORF; its role is uncertain. The CDR3 totals 19 residues. V lost 2 bases to trimming and J lost 2 bases; unmatched junction nucleotides: 7. The CDR3 DNA follows: TGCGCCAGCAGTCAACCGGGACTAGCGGGAGGCCAAACCTACAATGAGCAGTTCTTC. Translated, it gives CASSQPGLAGGQTYNEQFF.

The rearrangement joins TRBV7-8 to TRBJ2-7; TRBD2 aligns across 8 bases. The CDR3 runs to 13 residues. CDR1 and CDR2 from the germline V gene are SGHVS and FQNEAQ. The CDR3 DNA reads as TGTGCTTCCGGGGGGGACTCGGCCTACGAGCAGTACTTC. Protein product: CASGGDSAYEQYF.

The chain recombines TRBV30 with TRBJ1-2; D gene ambiguous. Trimming took 8 bases from V and 6 from J, leaving 16 bases between them. The CDR3 totals 12 residues. Germline assignment: CDR1 GTSNPN and CDR2 SVGIG (reference sequence). The DNA of the CDR3 is TGTGCCCTGGTCGGTGGGGATAATGGCTACACCTTC. Encoded protein: CALVGGDNGYTF. The full variable domain, its missing parts supplied by reference TRBV30 and TRBJ1-2, is SQTIHQWPATLVQPVGSPLSLECTVEGTSNPNLYWYRQAAGRGLQLLFYSVGIGQISSEVPQNLSASRPQDRQFILSSKKLLLSDSGFYLCALVGGDNGYTFGSGTRLTVV.

The V gene is TRBV18, the J gene TRBJ1-6; D gene ambiguous. The ends were cut back, 3 bases at V and 10 bases at J, with 13 bases in the middle. Germline values: CDR1 KGHSH, CDR2 LQKENI. The CDR3 is made up of 14 amino acids. The CDR3 loop is CASSPTPDDSPLHF. The DNA of the CDR3 is TGTGCCAGCTCACCGACCCCCGACGACTCACCCCTCCACTTT. The variable domain in full, with the rest retrieved from reference TRBV18 and TRBJ1-6, is NAGVMQNPRHLVRRRGQEARLRCSPMKGHSHVYWYRQLPEEGLKFMVYLQKENIIDESGMPKERFSAEFPKEGPSILRIQQVVRGDSAAYFCASSPTPDDSPLHFGNGTRLTVT.

This chain uses TRBV9 with TRBJ2-2; TRBD2 is a possible D gene (6 bases). CDR1 is SGDLS, CDR2 YYNGEE, per germline. The CDR3 spans 16 residues. V was trimmed by 1 base and J by 1 base, leaving 11 bases between them. This chain's CDR3 is CASSVSQRVNTGELFF. DNA for the CDR3: TGTGCCAGCAGCGTATCTCAGCGGGTGAACACCGGGGAGCTGTTTTTT.

This clone was observed a single time. J is TRBJ2-7 and V is TRBV19; D is perhaps TRBD1 or TRBD2 (5 bases each). Trimming left V 7 bases short and J 4 bases short, with 14 bases between. Germline loops: CDR1 LNHDA, CDR2 SQIVND (reference sequence). This CDR3 is built from 13 residues. CDR3 protein: CASKGESEYEQYF. CDR3 sequence (DNA): TGTGCCAGTAAAGGGGAGTCGGAGTACGAGCAGTACTTC. The complete variable domain, with remaining parts taken from reference TRBV19 and TRBJ2-7, reads DGGITQSPKYLFRKEGQNVTLSCEQNLNHDAMYWYRQDPGQGLRLIYYSQIVNDFQKGDIAEGYSVSREKKESFPLTVTSAQKNPTAFYLCASKGESEYEQYFGPGTRLTVT.

The sample holds many counts of this clone. Other DNA sequences in this specimen translate into the identical CDR3. The chain links TRBV4-2 to TRBJ1-1; D is unclear. CDR1 LGHNA and CDR2 YNFKEQ come from the germline V gene. Trimming removed 1 base from V and 3 bases from J, with 9 bases in between. The CDR3 extends over 14 amino acids. CDR3: CASSQGLGDTEAFF. The DNA of the CDR3 is TGTGCCAGCAGCCAAGGTCTCGGGGACACTGAAGCTTTCTTT.

V and J are TRBV27 and TRBJ1-1, with D tentatively TRBD1 (6 bases). Germline V lookup: CDR1 MNHEY, CDR2 SMNVEV (reference sequence). The CDR3 runs 15 residues. Trimming stripped 2 bases from V and 5 bases from J, with 15 bases between. This CDR3 is CASSLESGARTEAFF. CDR3 nucleotides: TGTGCCAGCAGTTTAGAGTCAGGGGCACGGACTGAAGCTTTCTTT.

CDR3 loop: CASSEALRGNYGYTF. Written as DNA, the CDR3 is TGTGCCAGCAGTGAAGCGCTTCGGGGGAACTATGGCTACACCTTC. The chain carries TRBV6-1 and TRBJ1-2; D might be TRBD1 (5 bases). The CDR3 has 15 amino acids. The germline V and J ends were trimmed by 0 bases and 2 bases, with 10 bases remaining between them. Germline V gene lookup returns CDR1 MNHNS and CDR2 SASEGT.

The chain is built from TRBV28 and TRBJ2-7; 15 bases match TRBD2. Germline V gene data show CDR1 as MDHEN and CDR2 as SYDVKM. J lost 7 bases, V lost 4 bases, and 5 bases had no gene match. CDR3 length: 15 amino acids. DNA for the CDR3: TGTGCCAGCAGTTCTGGACTAGCGGGAGGGGGTGAGCAGTACTTC. Protein sequence: CASSSGLAGGGEQYF.

The chain recombines TRBV5-1 with TRBJ2-7; D gene ambiguous. Germline V gene data show CDR1 as SGHRS and CDR2 as YFSETQ. V was clipped by 6 bases and J by 5 bases, with 15 bases between them. The CDR3 consists of 13 residues. CDR3 in amino acids: CASTLVGRDEQYF. CDR3 bases: TGCGCCAGCACTTTGGTAGGGCGCGACGAGCAGTACTTC.

The J gene is TRBJ2-1, the V gene TRBV28, with 7 bases aligning to TRBD1. Germline trimming cut 4 bases from V and 2 bases from J; bases unmatched to any gene: 8. The length of the CDR3 is 16 residues. CDR1 and CDR2 from the germline V gene are MDHEN and SYDVKM. CDR3 coding DNA: TGTGCCAGCAGTTCACTCGACAGGGCGGCCTACAATGAGCAGTTCTTC. Protein: CASSSLDRAAYNEQFF.

The V gene is TRBV19, the J gene TRBJ2-7, with 9 positions matching TRBD1. J gave up 2 bases and V 4 bases, and 6 bases lay outside the gene matches. This CDR3 has 15 residues. The germline gives CDR1 LNHDA, CDR2 SQIVND (reference sequence). CDR3 nucleotides: TGTGCCAGTAGTAGGGGACAGGGTCTTCCCTACGAGCAGTACTTC. Amino acid sequence: CASSRGQGLPYEQYF.

This chain links TRBV25-1 with TRBJ1-5, with 9 bases lining up with TRBD1. J was trimmed by 6 bases and V by 10 bases; bases with no gene match: 13. From germline, CDR1 is MGHDK and CDR2 SYGVNS. CDR3 length: 15 residues. The CDR3 spells CAKLPLGTGIQPQHF. In DNA form, the CDR3 reads TGTGCCAAGCTACCACTCGGGACAGGGATTCAGCCCCAGCATTTT. Supplemented by reference TRBV25-1 and TRBJ1-5, the full variable domain reads EADIYQTPRYLVIGTGKKITLECSQTMGHDKMYWYQQDPGMELHLIHYSYGVNSTEKGDLSSESTVSRIRTEHFPLTLESARPSHTSQYLCAKLPLGTGIQPQHFGDGTRLSIL.

This clone was counted a single time. The chain couples TRBV27 to TRBJ2-5; no reliable D call. The CDR3 loop spans 15 amino acids. V shed 1 base and J shed 2 bases, with 11 bases lying between them. Germline V gene data show CDR1 as MNHEY and CDR2 as SMNVEV (reference sequence). The CDR3 reads CASSLFLHPQETQYF. The CDR3 DNA sequence: TGTGCCAGCAGTTTATTTTTGCACCCACAAGAGACCCAGTACTTC.